The 10 T cell receptor beta chains presented below share a single source sample, sequenced in a study of shared clonotypes between healthy human individuals. TCRdb's copy holds only in-frame clones and misses some; the assay was immunoSEQ multiplex PCR. The repertoire consists of about 470,000 clones, with 75% to 85% occurring once and the leading ten covering over 10%. The sequencing sample was made of PBMCs. The receptors here all came from a woman in her thirties or forties in good health. Some clones in this sample may be carry-over from other donors' samples.

The gene calls are TRBV29-1 and TRBJ2-5; D perhaps matches TRBD2 (6 bases). The CDR3 spans 13 residues. V was shortened by 8 bases and J by 5 bases, with 18 bases between the two germline ends. Germline V gene data show CDR1 as SQVTM and CDR2 as ANQGSEA. As DNA, the CDR3 is TGCAGCCTCTCCCATCCGGGGAGGGAGACCCAGTACTTC. It specifies CSLSHPGRETQYF.

This clone was detected only a few times. The J gene is TRBJ2-5, the V gene TRBV27; 9 positions agree with TRBD1. CDR1 and CDR2 from the germline V gene are MNHEY and SMNVEV (reference sequence). This CDR3 is built from 14 residues. Losses at the gene ends were 9 bases for V and 5 bases for J; bases not matched to a gene: 10. CDR3: CASARVGQGETQYF. CDR3 DNA: TGTGCCAGTGCGCGGGTTGGACAGGGGGAGACCCAGTACTTC.

V gene TRBV7-8 combines with J gene TRBJ2-2, with unresolved D. V lost 3 bases, J lost 2 bases, and 4 bases lay in between. In germline, CDR1 is SGHVS, CDR2 FQNEAQ. This CDR3 has 13 residues. In DNA, the CDR3 is TGTGCCAGCAGCTTTGGTAACACCGGGGAGCTGTTTTTT. Its translation: CASSFGNTGELFF.

This clone was observed a few times. J is TRBJ2-7 and V is TRBV19; TRBD2 matches at 8 bases. The CDR3 runs 11 residues. Trimming took 8 bases from V and 7 from J; bases not matched to a gene: 4. In germline, CDR1 is LNHDA, CDR2 SQIVND (reference sequence). The CDR3 sequence is CASREGREQYF. CDR3 DNA sequence: TGTGCCAGTCGGGAGGGGCGTGAGCAGTACTTC.

The table lists this clone with many counts. The sample carries other DNA sequences with the same CDR3. This chain joins TRBV10-2 and TRBJ1-4, with D tentatively TRBD1 (6 bases). The CDR3 contains 15 residues. CDR1 and CDR2 (germline): WSHSY, SAAADI. The V end lost 6 bases, the J end lost 0 bases, and 11 bases lay between the germline ends. CDR3 protein: CASRGTGTTNEKLFF. The CDR3, as DNA: TGCGCCAGCAGGGGAACAGGGACAACTAATGAAAAACTGTTTTTT.

The V and J genes are TRBV5-4 and TRBJ1-4, with D tentatively TRBD1 (5 bases). Trimming pared 2 bases from V and 2 bases from J, leaving 7 bases between. This CDR3 region has 14 residues. Per germline, CDR1 SGHNT and CDR2 YYREEE (reference sequence). The CDR3 here is CASSLGVTNEKLFF. The CDR3, as DNA: TGTGCCAGCAGCTTAGGGGTGACTAATGAAAAACTGTTTTTT.

The chain combines TRBV10-3 with TRBJ1-3; possibly TRBD1 for D (6 bases). Germline lookup yields CDR1 ENHRY and CDR2 SYGVKD. Trimming shortened V by 8 bases and J by 7 bases, and 9 bases separated the two germline ends. The CDR3 is 11 amino acids. The CDR3 reads CAIGGGNTIYF. In nucleotides, the CDR3 is TGTGCCATCGGGGGGGGCAACACCATATATTTT.

The chain couples TRBV6-6 to TRBJ2-5; D is unresolved. The CDR3 runs 13 residues. V lost 7 bases and J lost 5, with 14 bases in between. The germline CDR1 and CDR2 sequences are MNHNY and SVGAGI (reference sequence). The CDR3 here is CASTPVGMETQYF. CDR3 DNA sequence: TGTGCCAGCACCCCTGTGGGTATGGAGACCCAGTACTTC.

V is TRBV15 and J is TRBJ2-1; 10 bases agree with TRBD2. The V gene's germline CDR1 is LNHNV and CDR2 YYDKDF (reference sequence). The J segment lost 4 bases and the V segment lost 0 bases, leaving 9 bases of the junction unmatched. The CDR3 is 18 residues long. The CDR3 protein is CATSRDGSSGSPYNEQFF. In nucleotides, the CDR3 is TGTGCCACCAGCAGAGATGGGTCTAGCGGGAGCCCGTACAATGAGCAGTTCTTC.

The rearrangement links TRBV5-4 to TRBJ2-5, with D possibly matching TRBD2 (7 bases). CDR1 SGHNT and CDR2 YYREEE come from the germline V gene (reference sequence). The CDR3 runs to 15 residues. V was shortened by 1 base and J by 9 bases, with 19 bases between the two germline ends. The CDR3 is CASSLSGTAPGAQYF. The CDR3 nucleotides are TGTGCCAGCAGCTTGAGCGGGACTGCACCAGGGGCCCAGTACTTC.